The clone carrying this T cell receptor beta chain was counted at least ten times. Its antigen is unknown. This specimen belongs to a study of regulatory T cells in long-lasting Graves disease. Through Arm-PCR of CDR3 regions and iRepertoire HTBI primers, TCR beta libraries were built. Using its own MiXCR run on the multiplex PCR reads, TCRdb lists one record per CDR3 protein. The repertoire consists of under 500,000 distinct CDR3 sequences, with less than 25% occurring once and the leading ten covering over 7.5%. Regarding time point: persistent/refractory GD, antithyroid drugs over 5 years with positive TRAb. There was RNA extracted from PBMCs, and the TCR library was made from it. Graves' disease diagnosis used American Thyroid Association guidelines. Around 9.8 milliliters of peripheral blood were taken and placed in EDTA tubes. Findings and limits, study-wide: Having few samples may have compromised the accuracy. Patients with persistent disease shared 2,500 or so public clonotypes, outpacing the approximately 970 shared by new patients.

The sample in question was peripheral blood mononuclear cells (PBMCs), obtained when the disease was refractory, from a patient treated with antithyroid drugs. This sequence originates from a female donor with Graves disease.

The CDR3 loop is CASSFRADYGYTF. The CDR3 DNA reads as TGTGCCAGCAGTTTTAGGGCGGACTATGGCTACACCTTC. The chain is built from TRBV27 and TRBJ1-2; D is unclear. The germline gives CDR1 MNHEY, CDR2 SMNVEV (reference sequence). The CDR3 totals 13 residues. V lost 3 bases to trimming and J lost 3 bases, with 8 bases between them.